These T cell receptor beta chains were read from a single sample in a study of blood T cell repertoires in COVID-19. The table came from immunoSEQ multiplex PCR; TCRdb's copy has only in-frame clones and leaves some out. The data contain about 140,000 clones, 79% of them singletons. Sample: peripheral blood. The source is a man aged 55 to 70 with acute or convalescent COVID-19. The CDR3 runs from the conserved cysteine through the conserved F or W. A D gene is named only where the DNA matches it firmly. Not every row has a clone size; where given, it reads once, few, many or a size class.

V gene	D gene	J gene	clone size	CDR3 DNA	CDR3 protein
TRBV7-9	TRBD2	TRBJ2-1	.	TGTGCCAGCAGCTTAGCCGGGACTAGCGGAGCATACAATGAGCAGTTCTTC	CASSLAGTSGAYNEQFF
TRBV6-5	TRBD2	TRBJ2-7	many	TGTGCCAGCAGACTAGCGGGGGCCTACGAGCAGTACTTC	CASRLAGAYEQYF
TRBV4-3	TRBD1	TRBJ2-7	.	TGCGCCAGCAGCCGCCAAACCGGGACAGGGGCCTACGAGCAGTACTTC	CASSRQTGTGAYEQYF
TRBV7-8	.	TRBJ1-1	.	TGTGCCAGCAGCTTAGGGGCCCAACTGAACACTGAAGCTTTCTTT	CASSLGAQLNTEAFF
TRBV11-2	TRBD1	TRBJ1-1	.	TGTGCCAGCACCGACACCGACAGGGTCGGCACTGAAGCTTTCTTT	CASTDTDRVGTEAFF
TRBV10-3	.	TRBJ2-7	.	TGTGCCATCAGTACCAAAGGAGGTTACGAGCAGTACTTC	CAISTKGGYEQYF
TRBV29-1	.	TRBJ2-5	.	TGCAGCGTGTCTGTCCTCGGACTAGGGGGGGGGACCCAGTACTTC	CSVSVLGLGGGTQYF
TRBV14	.	TRBJ2-5	once	TGTGCCAGCAGCCAAGTCCGGGAGACCCAGTACTTC	CASSQVRETQYF
TRBV7-3	TRBD2	TRBJ2-2	.	TGTGCCAGCAGCCCGAAACGGACTAGCGTTGCCGGGGAGCTGTTTTTT	CASSPKRTSVAGELFF
TRBV9	.	TRBJ2-2	.	TGTGCCAGCAGCGTAACGGGGACAAGCGCTAACACCGGGGAGCTGTTTTTT	CASSVTGTSANTGELFF
TRBV6-5	.	TRBJ1-6	.	TGTGCCACCACCGGGGGGCTCGGGTATTCACCCCTCCACTTT	CATTGGLGYSPLHF
TRBV28	TRBD1	TRBJ2-7	.	TGTGCCAGCAGGCGGACAGGGCTGAGCTCCTACGAGCAGTACTTC	CASRRTGLSSYEQYF
TRBV13	TRBD2	TRBJ2-7	many	TGTGCCAGCAGCTTAGGAGCGGGGCGGAACTACGAGCAGTACTTC	CASSLGAGRNYEQYF
TRBV7-2	.	TRBJ1-2	.	TGTGCCAGCAGCTTAGCGCGGGCAGGGGAAGGCTACACCTTC	CASSLARAGEGYTF
TRBV10-3	.	TRBJ1-5	.	TGTGCCATCAGTGAGTCAGGGCAGGGAAGGCAGGTCGGTCAGCCCCAGCATTTT	CAISESGQGRQVGQPQHF
TRBV19	.	TRBJ1-1	.	TGTGCCAGTAGTATTCAAAACACTGAAGCTTTCTTT	CASSIQNTEAFF
TRBV27	.	TRBJ2-7	.	TGTGCCAGCAGACTCGGGGTGACCTCCTACGAGCAGTACTTC	CASRLGVTSYEQYF
TRBV19	.	TRBJ2-3	.	TGTGCCAGTAGTATAGTAACTAGCTCCTCTCTCGATACGCAGTATTTT	CASSIVTSSSLDTQYF
TRBV7-2	TRBD2	TRBJ2-2	.	TGTGCCAGCAGCTTTAGCGGGACGAACACCGGGGAGCTGTTTTTT	CASSFSGTNTGELFF
TRBV5-1	.	TRBJ2-1	few	TGCGCCAGCAGCTTGGAGGGACTCGGTGGGATCAATGAGCAGTTCTTC	CASSLEGLGGINEQFF
TRBV6-2/TRBV6-3	.	TRBJ2-5	.	TGTGCCAGCAGTTACCCTGTTCGGGTGGAGACCCAGTACTTC	CASSYPVRVETQYF
TRBV18	.	TRBJ2-2	few	TGTGCCAGCTCACCACGGCGGACTAACACCGGGGAGCTGTTTTTT	CASSPRRTNTGELFF
TRBV5-4	TRBD2	TRBJ2-2	.	TGTGCCAGCAGCCCGACTAGCGGACCGAACACCGGGGAGCTGTTTTTT	CASSPTSGPNTGELFF
TRBV28	.	TRBJ1-1	.	TGTGCCAGCAGTTTAGGGACAAAGGATGAAGCTTTCTTT	CASSLGTKDEAFF
TRBV7-7	TRBD2	TRBJ2-5	once	TGTGCTAGCAGCTTAAACCCTAGCGGGATCGACACCCAGTACTTC	CASSLNPSGIDTQYF
TRBV2	.	TRBJ1-5	.	TGTGCCAGCAGTGGCGGGAGGAACAATCAGCCCCAGCATTTT	CASSGGRNNQPQHF
TRBV28	.	TRBJ1-4	.	TGTGCCAGCACCGGGGGAAATGAAAAACTGTTTTTT	CASTGGNEKLFF
TRBV29-1	TRBD1	TRBJ2-7	.	TGCAGCGTTGAGGACAGGGGTACCTACGAGCAGTACTTC	CSVEDRGTYEQYF
TRBV5-1	.	TRBJ1-5	once	TGCGCCAGCAGCTTGAGCAGCAATCAGCCCCAGCATTTT	CASSLSSNQPQHF
TRBV20-1	TRBD1	TRBJ1-1	.	TGCAGTGCTAGTCGCGGACAGGGTAACACTGAAGCTTTCTTT	CSASRGQGNTEAFF
TRBV29-1	TRBD2	TRBJ2-1	.	TGCAGCGCGACTAGCGGGAGCAATGAGCAGTTCTTC	CSATSGSNEQFF
TRBV6-6	.	TRBJ2-7	.	TGTGCCAGCACCCCGGACGGGATCTACGAGCAGTACTTC	CASTPDGIYEQYF
TRBV5-1	.	TRBJ1-5	.	TGCGCCAGCAGCTTGCATGGACAAAGCAATCAGCCCCAGCATTTT	CASSLHGQSNQPQHF
TRBV7-2	.	TRBJ1-4	few	TGTGCCAGCAGCTTAGACGGCCGGGCAGGGAGGGGGGAACTGTTTTTT	CASSLDGRAGRGELFF
TRBV28	.	TRBJ2-7	once	TGTGCCAGCAGCCCGACGGGTTTGCCCTACGAGCAGTACTTC	CASSPTGLPYEQYF
TRBV9	.	TRBJ1-1	.	TGTGCCAGCAGCGTAGGCGCGACACCGAACACTGAAGCTTTCTTT	CASSVGATPNTEAFF
TRBV5-1	.	TRBJ2-1	.	TGCGCCAGCAGCTTCTTAGCGGAGTCTTACAATGAGCAGTTCTTC	CASSFLAESYNEQFF
TRBV7-9	.	TRBJ2-5	.	TGTGCCAGCAGCTTAGCGGGGGCGGAGACCCAGTACTTC	CASSLAGAETQYF
TRBV5-5	TRBD2	TRBJ2-1	once	TGTGCCAGCAGCTTCGGGGAGGGGAAATACAATGAGCAGTTCTTC	CASSFGEGKYNEQFF
TRBV7-2	.	TRBJ1-2	few	TGTGCCAGCAGCTCTAGTACAGGGCTGAGGGGCTACACCTTC	CASSSSTGLRGYTF
TRBV20-1	TRBD2	TRBJ2-7	.	TGCAGTGCTAGTGCCGGCCCTAGCGGGAGGGCCTACGAGCAGTACTTC	CSASAGPSGRAYEQYF
TRBV19	.	TRBJ2-5	.	TGTGCCCCCGCGGTACTAACGACCCAAAACCGAAACGGGGAGACCCAGTACTTC	CAPAVLTTQNRNGETQYF
TRBV18	.	TRBJ1-5	.	TGTGCCAGCTCACCAAATACACTACTTAGCAATCAGCCCCAGCATTTT	CASSPNTLLSNQPQHF
TRBV4-1	.	TRBJ2-6	.	TGCGCCAGCAGCCAAGGCCACCTTGGCGGATTCTCTGGGGCCAACGTCCTGACTTTC	CASSQGHLGGFSGANVLTF
TRBV4-1	.	TRBJ2-1	.	TGCGCCAGCAGCCAAGATGTCGGTCCTTGGAATGAGCAGTTCTTC	CASSQDVGPWNEQFF
TRBV14	TRBD2	TRBJ2-2	once	TGTGCCAGCAGCCAAGTTCGACTAGCGGGAGCTGGCGGGGAGCTGTTTTTT	CASSQVRLAGAGGELFF
TRBV10-2	TRBD2	TRBJ2-2	.	TGCGCCAGCAGGGGGAGCGGGAGTTTATTATCCGGGGAGCTGTTTTTT	CASRGSGSLLSGELFF
TRBV3-1/TRBV3-2	.	TRBJ2-1	few	TGTGCCAGCAGCCAAGACGGGGGACCCCGCTCCTACAATGAGCAGTTCTTC	CASSQDGGPRSYNEQFF
TRBV5-1	.	TRBJ1-2	.	TGCGCCAGCAGCTTGGCCATGGGAGAAGATGGCTACACCTTC	CASSLAMGEDGYTF
TRBV28	.	TRBJ1-1	few	TGTGCCAGCAGTTTAGACGGGGAAGGCACTGAAGCTTTCTTT	CASSLDGEGTEAFF
TRBV7-6	.	TRBJ1-5	.	TGTGCCAGCAGCTTAACTGCGGATAGCAATCAGCCCCAGCATTTT	CASSLTADSNQPQHF
TRBV28	.	TRBJ2-1	.	TGTGCCAGCAGGAAAAATGGGGGGTACAATGAGCAGTTCTTC	CASRKNGGYNEQFF